This record covers a single T cell receptor beta chain. Germline V lookup: CDR1 MNHEY, CDR2 SMNVEV (reference sequence). Trimming stripped 3 bases from V and 2 bases from J, with 11 bases between. There are 16 residues in the CDR3. This entry belongs to a study of blood T cell repertoires in COVID-19. The overall study: Donors in the United States, Italy and Spain gave samples during acute or convalescent COVID-19. The cDNA or gDNA used as material had been derived from T cells, B-cell-depleted T cells, or PBMCs.

Original handling: Reference gene primers were amplified, and this amplification served to estimate nucleated cell counts. Produced via immunoSEQ multiplex PCR; TCRdb's table is partial and in-frame only. V and J calls and clone size come straight from that table; D and trimming were deduced from the DNA. Among around 270,000 clones, 70% to 90% were seen once, and the ten largest hold 2% to 3%. The chain is built from TRBV27 and TRBJ2-6; D perhaps matches TRBD2 (6 bases). This clonotype originated in a woman between 45 and 60 years old with acute or convalescent COVID-19. Sequencing used peripheral blood. CDR3 sequence: CASSFVGTAGANVLTF. The CDR3 DNA follows: TGTGCCAGCAGTTTTGTCGGGACTGCTGGGGCCAACGTCCTGACTTTC.